This TCR beta chain was sequenced during a study of control samples from healthy donors and cancer patients. Germline CDR1 LGHDT, CDR2 YNNKEL (reference sequence). The CDR3 length is 17 residues. V lost 4 bases, J lost 6 bases, and 19 bases lay in between. The data were produced by immunoSEQ multiplex PCR, yet TCRdb's version contains in-frame clones alone and is incomplete. The sample yields 120,000 or so clones, just under 95% seen once. The V and J genes are TRBV3-1 (or the pseudogene TRBV3-2) and TRBJ1-6; no firm D call. The clonotype was recovered from a man in his thirties or forties in good health. The sample taken for sequencing was blood. CDR3 DNA sequence: TGTGCCAGCAGCCGAGAGGATGGGAGCCTCTTTAATTCACCCCTCCACTTT. Translated: CASSREDGSLFNSPLHF.